This TCR beta chain emerged from a study of vaccination and CD4 T cells after COVID-19 (dated by TCRdb to between 2021 and 2022). Turning to the overall study: Every convalescent patient had a positive nasal swab PCR test for SARS-CoV-2, with mild disease in nine patients and severe disease in one. The convalescent cohort comprised six males and four females, including two Hispanic individuals, seven Caucasians, two Asians and one multiracial person. Each participant got two doses of either the Pfizer-BioNTech BNT162b2 vaccine (n=8) or the Moderna mRNA-1273 vaccine (n=2). Post-COVID blood samples were collected from convalescent patients a median of around 96 days after diagnosis, with a range of roughly 30 to 161 days. Post-vaccine blood samples were obtained a median of approximately 70 days after the second vaccine dose, with a range of about 14 to 250 days. For a few convalescent patients, samples were collected at an early post-vaccination timepoint (day 14) as well as at a late post-vaccination timepoint (days 161 to 241). The cultures were stimulated with overlapping spike peptide pools from SARS-CoV-2 and from the common cold coronaviruses HCoV-NL63, HCoV-OC43 and HCoV-229E. Control cultures received a CEFX viral epitope pool as the positive control, an HIV-1 Nef peptide pool as the negative control, or no peptide. In some eleven COVID-19 convalescent patients and 4 infection-naive healthy vaccine recipients, researchers compared the spike-specific CD4+ TCR repertoire from before mRNA vaccination with the repertoire from after.

Points on this clonotype: The target of this receptor is not known. No much larger clone is present one base from it, and per-base qualities are unavailable.

Read against the paper, the sample's time point label means: late sampling 161 to 241 days after vaccination in a few convalescent patients. The treatment or condition label, as the study defines it: roughly 11-day PBMC culture with coronavirus spike peptide pools or control peptides (ViraFEST assay). To expand antigen-specific T cells with peptide pools and then pick out the expanded clonotypes through TCR sequencing, the study relied on the ViraFEST assay. The convalescent patients' positive SARS-CoV-2 PCR tests fell between March and December 2020, which was before the Alpha, Beta and Delta variants emerged in the United States. Each well held some 2 million PBMCs cultured in IMDM containing about 5% human AB serum and approximately 9.8 IU/ml IL-2, with roughly 9.2 ug/ml peptide pools added. On days 3 and 7, half of the culture medium was replaced with fresh IL-2-containing medium. Once the cells had been in culture for roughly 10 days, the EasySep CD4+ T cell isolation kit was used to isolate CD4+ T cells by negative selection. PBMCs were separated from whole blood using Ficoll-Paque Plus gradient centrifugation and then either used fresh or cryopreserved at -140C. Triplicate wells were generally used for each culture condition.

Receptor libraries were prepared by PCR. At the Johns Hopkins FTIC core, DNA from the cultured CD4+ T cells underwent TCR sequencing with the Oncomine TCR Beta short-read assay. The QIAamp micro DNA kit was used to extract genomic DNA from the cultured CD4+ T cells. Oncomine TCR Beta libraries made from cultured CD4+ T cells were pooled using unique dual indexes and sequenced on an Illumina iSeq 100. In the authors' own workflow: Non-productive sequences were removed, and CDR3s not starting with C, not ending with F or W, or shorter than 7 amino acids were discarded. The MANAFEST web application was used to identify antigen-specific clonotypes by comparing peptide-stimulated wells against reference wells and other culture wells. Positive clones required FDR below 0.05, an odds ratio above 5, and productive frequency above 0.1% in at least two of three replicate wells. Cross-reactive clonotypes were defined as significantly expanded in both SARS-CoV-2 spike wells and at least one common cold coronavirus spike condition. CDR3 homology was assessed with Levenshtein distances (stringdist) and unrooted phylogenetic trees (ape) in R version 3.6.1. Using fastp trimming at Q25 and MiXCR clonotype assembly, TCRdb reanalyzed the public sequencing data and kept in-frame beta chains. For every CDR3 protein sequence, its rows merge into one entry that carries the most common genes and DNA. What appears here as the V and J calls and clone size reflects TCRdb's work, not the paper's. The table for this sample lists over 15,000 distinct CDR3 sequences; under 65% of them were counted only once. The top ten clones comprise 20% to 25% of the sample.

Beyond this particular receptor, the publication reports: Although the median number of SARS-CoV-2-reactive clonotypes went up from roughly 20 after infection to 35 to 40 after vaccination, the increase was not significant. Of the vaccine-specific clones in convalescent patients, 304 of 307, or nearly all, reacted only to SARS-CoV-2 spike and did not cross-react with common cold coronaviruses. Relatively few convalescent patients were included in the study, and early timepoints after natural infection were not analyzed. In convalescent patients, a median approximately 86% of post-vaccine SARS-CoV-2-reactive clones were detected only after vaccination, suggesting vaccine-specific priming.

CDR1 and CDR2 were assigned from the germline V gene as SNHLY and FYNNEI. Cut back by 8 bases and 3 bases, the V and J ends lie 10 bases apart. Counted from cysteine to phenylalanine, this CDR3 has 12 amino acids. Only CDR3 DNA is held: 36 bases, read in frame from base 1. This clonotype originated in a human donor who had recovered from COVID-19. Recombination linked TRBV2 to TRBJ2-5; matching of 6 bases hints at TRBD2 as the D gene. The starting material was CD4+ T cells from blood, cultured in vitro, obtained about 7 months after SARS-CoV-2 vaccination. The DNA sequence reads TGTGCCAGCGCGGGACTCGAAGAGACCCAGTACTTC. It translates as CASAGLEETQYF. The entire variable domain, with the stretches around the CDR3 drawn from the reference TRBV2 and TRBJ2-5 proteins, is EPEVTQTPSHQVTQMGQEVILRCVPISNHLYFYWYRQILGQKVEFLVSFYNNEISEKSEIFDDQFSVERPDGSNFTLKIRSTKLEDSAMYFCASAGLEETQYFGPGTRLLVL.